This is a list of T cell receptor beta chains from one sample in a study of response to subunit inactivated influenza vaccine. TCRdb passed the RT-PCR reads through MiXCR, listing each CDR3 protein once. The sample consists of hundreds of thousands of distinct CDR3 sequences, approximately 16% of them appearing once. The sample consisted of CD4+ T cells sorted from PBMCs, taken about 24 months after vaccination. Receptor source: a man aged 50-75 years who received an inactivated influenza vaccine. Both conserved end residues are part of each CDR3. A D gene is named only where the DNA matches it firmly. Expanded clones get a size class; other rows say once, few or many, or leave the size out.

TRBV12-3/TRBV12-4	few	TRBJ2-1	TRBD1	TGTGCCAGCAAACGGGACAGGGATTACAATGAGCAGTTCTTC	CASKRDRDYNEQFF
TRBV5-1	NA	TRBJ2-1	TRBD2	TGCGCCAGTAAGATAGCGGGGTATACCTACAATGAGCAGTTCTTC	CASKIAGYTYNEQFF
TRBV2	few	TRBJ2-7	NA	TGTGCCAGCAGTGAAGGGTACAGGGCGTACGAGCAGTACTTC	CASSEGYRAYEQYF
TRBV10-3	once	TRBJ2-1	NA	TGTGCCATCAGTGAGTCGACCACGGGGGCTTACAATGAGCAGTTCTTC	CAISESTTGAYNEQFF
TRBV19	NA	TRBJ2-2	TRBD1	TGTGCCACGCGCAGTACATACAGGGGGCGGAACACCGGGGAGCTGTTTTTT	CATRSTYRGRNTGELFF
TRBV20-1	many	TRBJ2-3	TRBD1	TGCAGTGCCCCGGGACAGAGTCGTTTAGTGCAGTATTTT	CSAPGQSRLVQYF
TRBV6-5	few	TRBJ2-5	TRBD1	TGTGCCAGCAGTTACGGACGGACAGGGAGGGAGACCCAGTACTTC	CASSYGRTGRETQYF
TRBV6-2/TRBV6-3	NA	TRBJ2-6	TRBD1	TGTGCCAGCACCTCGACAGGGTCTGGGGCCAACGTCCTGACTTTC	CASTSTGSGANVLTF
TRBV6-1	NA	TRBJ2-5	NA	TGTGCCAGCAGTGAATCTTCAGGGAAGGAGACCCAGTACTTC	CASSESSGKETQYF
TRBV20-1	NA	TRBJ2-2	NA	TGCAGTGCTAGAGATCAGGGCAGGGACCCGAACACCGGGGAGCTGTTTTTT	CSARDQGRDPNTGELFF
TRBV15	NA	TRBJ2-3	NA	TGTGCCACCAGCAGAGATGTCAAGTCCACAGATACGCAGTATTTT	CATSRDVKSTDTQYF
TRBV6-1	many	TRBJ2-5	NA	TGTCTCTCCGCGGGACAAGAGACCCAGTACTTC	CLSAGQETQYF
TRBV28	NA	TRBJ1-2	NA	TGTGCCAGCAGTTTAGGTGCTGGAGGCTACACCTTC	CASSLGAGGYTF
TRBV12-2	NA	TRBJ2-3	NA	TGTGCAAGTCGCCCCCGCTCCGCACTAGCGGGGGGGACGACTAGCACAGATACGCAGTATTTT	CASRPRSALAGGTTSTDTQYF
TRBV5-1	few	TRBJ2-5	NA	TGCGCCAGCAGCTTGGGTCAGCGGTCGGAGACCCAGTACTTC	CASSLGQRSETQYF
TRBV7-7	few	TRBJ2-5	NA	TGTGCTAGCAGTCGGGGTCGAGGCGTCGAGGAGACCCAGTACTTC	CASSRGRGVEETQYF
TRBV24-1	few	TRBJ2-2	NA	TGTGCCACCAGTGATACAACAGGGCTGAGGGAGCTGTTTTTT	CATSDTTGLRELFF
TRBV28	many	TRBJ1-6	NA	TGTGCCAGCAGTTTAAGGAGCTCCTATAATTCACCCCTCCACTTT	CASSLRSSYNSPLHF
TRBV20-1	NA	TRBJ1-3	TRBD1	TGCAGTGCTAGCGGGACAGGGAGGGGGCCCATATATTTT	CSASGTGRGPIYF
TRBV24-1	few	TRBJ2-3	TRBD2	TGTGCCACCAGTGACCACACTAGCGGGAGGACAGATACGCAGTATTTT	CATSDHTSGRTDTQYF
TRBV19	few	TRBJ2-4	NA	TGTGCCAGTAGTATTACAGAATCAAACATTCAGTACTTC	CASSITESNIQYF
TRBV27	once	TRBJ2-7	TRBD1	TGTGCCAGCAGCCGACAGGGTCCAGGCGACGAGCAGTACTTC	CASSRQGPGDEQYF
TRBV4-3	NA	TRBJ2-2	NA	TGCGCCAGCAGCCAAATTCACTCCACGGCCGGGGAGCTGTTTTTT	CASSQIHSTAGELFF
TRBV20-1	many	TRBJ2-5	NA	TGCAGTGCTAGAGAAGTTGGGGAGACCCAGTACTTC	CSAREVGETQYF
TRBV18	NA	TRBJ2-2	TRBD1	TGTGCCAGCGACAGGGGCACGAACACCGGGGAGCTGTTTTTT	CASDRGTNTGELFF
TRBV20-1	many	TRBJ1-1	NA	TGCAGTGCTAGAGCCCCCACCAGGGGATCCACTGAAGCTTTCTTT	CSARAPTRGSTEAFF
TRBV5-1	many	TRBJ2-2	NA	TGCGCCAGCAGTCCTGGTTCGAACACCGGGGAGCTGTTTTTT	CASSPGSNTGELFF
TRBV12-3/TRBV12-4	few	TRBJ1-1	NA	TGTGCCAGCAGCTCGGGGCGGGACCCCTGGAACACTGAAGCTTTCTTT	CASSSGRDPWNTEAFF
TRBV20-1	NA	TRBJ1-3	TRBD1	TGCAGTGCTAGAGATCAATCAGGGGGGTCTGGAAACACCATATATTTT	CSARDQSGGSGNTIYF
TRBV27	few	TRBJ2-1	NA	TGTGCCAGCAGTGTATGGAGGCCGAACAATGAGCAGTTCTTC	CASSVWRPNNEQFF
TRBV5-1	few	TRBJ2-7	NA	TGCGCCAGCAGCTTGGATTGGAGCTCCTACGAGCAGTACTTC	CASSLDWSSYEQYF
TRBV20-1	NA	TRBJ2-3	TRBD2	TGCAGTGCTAACCCCTCTAGCGGGAGGGCCGGAGATACGCAGTATTTT	CSANPSSGRAGDTQYF
TRBV7-9	NA	TRBJ1-1	NA	TGTGCCAGCAGCTCCCGGGCGGGGGTGAACACTGAAGCTTTCTTT	CASSSRAGVNTEAFF
TRBV6-5	NA	TRBJ1-1	NA	TGTGCCAGCAGTTACTCGAGGTCCTTGGGCACTGAAGCTTTCTTT	CASSYSRSLGTEAFF
TRBV2	few	TRBJ2-6	NA	TGTGCCAGCAGGAGACAGGCTACGATCTCTGGGGCCAACGTCCTGACTTTC	CASRRQATISGANVLTF
TRBV4-2	many	TRBJ2-3	NA	TGCGCCAGCAGCCAAGATCGTGGAGATACGCAGTATTTT	CASSQDRGDTQYF
TRBV9	NA	TRBJ2-1	TRBD2	TGTGCCAGCAGCGTAGACCCGGGGGGACCCGTGCAGTTCTTC	CASSVDPGGPVQFF
TRBV20-1	NA	TRBJ1-5	NA	TGCAGTGCTAGATGGGCGCGGGTTCGCAATCAGCCCCAGCATTTT	CSARWARVRNQPQHF
TRBV14	once	TRBJ2-5	NA	TGTGCCAGCAGCCCCCTCGGGACGGAAGAGACCCAGTACTTC	CASSPLGTEETQYF
TRBV12-3/TRBV12-4	few	TRBJ2-5	NA	TGTGCCAGCACCTTGAGAGGGAACCAAGAGACCCAGTACTTC	CASTLRGNQETQYF
TRBV20-1	few	TRBJ2-5	TRBD2	TGCAGTGCTAGCGGGGAAGCGGGAGAAGAGACCCAGTACTTC	CSASGEAGEETQYF
TRBV7-9	few	TRBJ1-1	NA	TGTGCCAGCAGGTCCGGGACAAACATGAACACTGAAGCTTTCTTT	CASRSGTNMNTEAFF
TRBV11-2	NA	TRBJ2-7	NA	TGTGCCAGCAGTCCCCATAATTTCTACGAGCAGTACTTC	CASSPHNFYEQYF
TRBV19	NA	TRBJ2-1	NA	TGTGCCAGTAGTAATAGCGGAAGCTACAATGAGCAGTTCTTC	CASSNSGSYNEQFF
TRBV20-1	NA	TRBJ2-7	NA	TGCAGTGCTAGACGGACATCAGGAGGCTACGAGCAGTACTTC	CSARRTSGGYEQYF
TRBV6-2/TRBV6-3	NA	TRBJ2-1	TRBD2	TGTGCCAGCAGTCGGTCTTCTAGCGGGAGGGCCAATGAGCAGTTCTTC	CASSRSSSGRANEQFF
TRBV5-6	few	TRBJ2-5	NA	TGTGCCAGCAGCTTGGCGTCTGCCGAGACCCAGTACTTC	CASSLASAETQYF
TRBV3-1	NA	TRBJ2-5	NA	TGTGCCAGCAGCCATTTGTCGACCCAGTACTTC	CASSHLSTQYF
TRBV10-3	few	TRBJ1-5	TRBD1	TGTGCCATCAGCGTCGGGACAGGGGGCAATCAGCCCCAGCATTTT	CAISVGTGGNQPQHF
TRBV20-1	NA	TRBJ1-1	NA	TGCAGTGCTAGAAGGGGGGCTACGAACACTGAAGCTTTCTTT	CSARRGATNTEAFF
TRBV7-2	NA	TRBJ2-1	TRBD2	TGTGCCAGCAGCTTAACGGGAGGGCGAGTTTCCTACAATGAGCAGTTCTTC	CASSLTGGRVSYNEQFF
TRBV11-2	many	TRBJ2-3	TRBD1	TGTGCCAGCAGATCTGGTTGGGACAGGGGGAGCACAGATACGCAGTATTTT	CASRSGWDRGSTDTQYF
TRBV28	many	TRBJ1-1	NA	TGTGCCAGCGGTTGGGGCCTATCCAACACTGAAGCTTTCTTT	CASGWGLSNTEAFF
TRBV2	many	TRBJ2-5	NA	TGTGCCAGCAGTGCGGGCAGGGGAGAGACCCAGTACTTC	CASSAGRGETQYF
TRBV27	few	TRBJ2-1	NA	TGTGCCAGCAGTTTAGGGCTAGTAGGTGGTGAGCAGTTCTTC	CASSLGLVGGEQFF
TRBV7-9	few	TRBJ2-5	TRBD2	TGTGCCAGCAGCTTAACTAGCGGGAGTAAAGAGACCCAGTACTTC	CASSLTSGSKETQYF
TRBV29-1	NA	TRBJ2-7	TRBD1	TGCAGCGTTGAGGGCAGGGGGCTTGGCGAGCAGTACTTC	CSVEGRGLGEQYF